This note documents a single TCR beta chain sequence. TCRdb's copy holds only in-frame clones and misses some; the assay was immunoSEQ multiplex PCR. The repertoire holds about 64,000 clones, around four fifths seen once, with roughly 2.1% in the top ten. There are 15 residues in the CDR3. Germline CDR1 reads LGHNA; CDR2 reads YSLEER. V lost 1 base, J lost 5 bases, and 12 bases lay in between. This sample stems from a study of OX40 agonist ivuxolimab in advanced cancers. The source was CD4+ or CD8+ T cells sorted from blood, collected in a trial of the OX40 agonist ivuxolimab. The genes are TRBV4-3 and TRBJ2-1; D may be TRBD1 or TRBD2 (5 bases each). This clonotype was sampled from an adult with an advanced solid tumor such as melanoma, head and neck, liver or kidney cancer. This CDR3 is CASSQVSRGDNEQFF. CDR3 nucleotides: TGCGCCAGCAGCCAAGTATCCAGAGGGGACAATGAGCAGTTCTTC.